The next 4 T cell receptor beta chains were all read from a single sample in a study of T-cell reconstitution after alpha-beta-depleted transplantation in children. Using unique molecular identifiers, the investigators prepared the TCRbeta library. TCRdb analysed the PCR reads with MiXCR anew, one entry per CDR3 protein. The sample shows hundreds of thousands of distinct CDR3 sequences, around 13% of them seen only once. The sequencing used PBMCs, mostly from graft donor cells, collected 360 days after TCRalphabeta/CD19-depleted stem cell transplant. Receptor source: a male patient younger than 18 who had a stem cell transplant for acute myeloid leukemia, so the T cells may come from the graft donor.

There are a few counts of this clonotype. The chain carries TRBV20-1 and TRBJ2-3; 8 bases fit TRBD2. This CDR3 spans 14 amino acids. Trimming took 6 bases from V and 0 from J; bases not matched to a gene: 5. Germline V gene sequence: CDR1 DFQATT, CDR2 SNEGSKA (reference sequence). CDR3: CSAHTSGSTDTQYF. CDR3 coding DNA: TGCAGTGCCCATACTAGCGGTAGCACAGATACGCAGTATTTT.

Only a few counts were recorded for this clonotype. The junction does not match germline at one end; this may be a read error. The chain carries TRBV7-7 and TRBJ2-1; D might be TRBD1 (6 bases). The CDR3 is 16 residues long. The germline V gene encodes CDR1 SSHAT and CDR2 FNYEAQ (reference sequence). CDR3 protein: CASSFLPSTGYNEQFF. The CDR3 DNA reads TGTGCTAGCAGCTTCCTCCCTTCAACAGGGTACAATGAGCAGTTCTTC.

This clonotype was seen many times. V and J are TRBV14 and TRBJ2-7; D gene ambiguous. The germline V gene encodes CDR1 SGHDN and CDR2 FVKESK. The CDR3 extends over 15 amino acids. V was clipped by 1 base and J by 3 bases, with 13 bases between them. CDR3: CASSQGMGSLYEQYF. CDR3 bases: TGTGCCAGCAGCCAAGGAATGGGAAGCCTCTACGAGCAGTACTTC.

The rearrangement joins TRBV28 to TRBJ1-5; D remains ambiguous. V was cut by 3 bases and J by 0 bases, with 9 bases left in between. The CDR3 length is 15 residues. The germline gives CDR1 MDHEN, CDR2 SYDVKM. This chain's CDR3 is CASSFRGISNQPQHF. CDR3 sequence (DNA): TGTGCCAGCAGTTTTCGCGGGATTAGCAATCAGCCCCAGCATTTT.